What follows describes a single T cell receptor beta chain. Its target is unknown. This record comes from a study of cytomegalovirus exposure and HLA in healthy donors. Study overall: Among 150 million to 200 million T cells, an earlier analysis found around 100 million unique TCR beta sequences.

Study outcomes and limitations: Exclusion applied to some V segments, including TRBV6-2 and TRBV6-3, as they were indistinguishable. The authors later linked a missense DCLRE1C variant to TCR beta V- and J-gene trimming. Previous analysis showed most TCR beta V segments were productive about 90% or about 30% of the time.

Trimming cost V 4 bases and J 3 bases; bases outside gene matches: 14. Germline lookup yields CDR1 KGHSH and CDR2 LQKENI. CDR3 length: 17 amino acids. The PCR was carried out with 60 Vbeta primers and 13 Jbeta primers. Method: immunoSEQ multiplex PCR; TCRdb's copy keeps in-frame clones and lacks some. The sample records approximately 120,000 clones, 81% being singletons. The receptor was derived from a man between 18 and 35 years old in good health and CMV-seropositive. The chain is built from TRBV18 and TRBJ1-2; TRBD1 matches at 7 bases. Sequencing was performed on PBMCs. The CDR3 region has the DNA TGTGCCAGCTCACTCCGGGACAGACTCGGAGTAGACTATGGCTACACCTTC. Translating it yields CASSLRDRLGVDYGYTF. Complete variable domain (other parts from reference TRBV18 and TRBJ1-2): NAGVMQNPRHLVRRRGQEARLRCSPMKGHSHVYWYRQLPEEGLKFMVYLQKENIIDESGMPKERFSAEFPKEGPSILRIQQVVRGDSAAYFCASSLRDRLGVDYGYTFGSGTRLTVV.